What follows are 24 T cell receptor beta chains derived from one specimen sequenced in a study of cytomegalovirus exposure and HLA in healthy donors. Amplification used 60 Vbeta primers and 13 Jbeta primers. Sequencing used immunoSEQ multiplex PCR; TCRdb keeps in-frame clones, though not all of them. This sample contains around 150,000 clones. The sample consisted of PBMCs. Every receptor here comes from a man aged 35-49 years in good health and CMV-seronegative.

The rearrangement uses TRBV7-6 and TRBJ1-1; 7 bases line up with TRBD1. This CDR3 is 17 amino acids long. Losses at the gene ends were 1 base for V and 0 bases for J; bases not matched to a gene: 8. Germline V gives CDR1 SGHVS, CDR2 FNYEAQ. In DNA, the CDR3 is TGTGCCAGCAGCTTAGTGAAGAGACAGGGTATGAACACTGAAGCTTTCTTT. Translated, it gives CASSLVKRQGMNTEAFF.

The V call is TRBV28, the J call TRBJ1-1; no firm D call. The ends were cut back, 1 base at V and 3 bases at J, with 3 bases in the middle. This CDR3 region has 12 residues. The germline CDR1 and CDR2 sequences are MDHEN and SYDVKM. CDR3 region: CASSLSDTEAFF. In DNA, the CDR3 is TGTGCCAGCAGTTTATCTGACACTGAAGCTTTCTTT. The variable domain in full, completed from reference TRBV28 and TRBJ1-1, reads DVKVTQSSRYLVKRTGEKVFLECVQDMDHENMFWYRQDPGLGLRLIYFSYDVKMKEKGDIPEGYSVSREKKERFSLILESASTNQTSMYLCASSLSDTEAFFGQGTRLTVV.

The V call is TRBV19, the J call TRBJ1-6, with 7 bases aligning to TRBD1. The J segment lost 5 bases and the V segment lost 4 bases, leaving 11 bases of the junction unmatched. This CDR3 contains 17 residues. Per the germline V gene, CDR1 is LNHDA and CDR2 is SQIVND (reference sequence). CDR3 sequence (DNA): TGTGCCAGTAGTACAACCTCCTTGACAGGGAATAATTCACCCCTCCACTTT. Residues: CASSTTSLTGNNSPLHF.

V is TRBV6-6 and J is TRBJ1-2, with no clear D. V lost 6 bases and J lost 7, with 15 bases in between. CDR3 size: 13 residues. CDR1 and CDR2 from the germline V gene are MNHNY and SVGAGI (reference sequence). Here the CDR3 reads CASRVGGLIGYTF. The CDR3 bases are TGTGCCAGCAGAGTAGGAGGGCTCATTGGCTACACCTTC.

This chain links TRBV11-3 with TRBJ2-2; 7 bases line up with TRBD2. CDR1 is SGHNT, CDR2 YENEEA, per germline. The trim removed 7 bases at V and 5 bases at J, leaving 4 bases unmatched. The CDR3 length is 13 residues. The CDR3 DNA sequence: TGTGCCAGCACCCCCGGGGGGACCGGGGAGCTGTTTTTT. Translated: CASTPGGTGELFF.

V and J are TRBV15 and TRBJ2-2; 7 bases fit TRBD1. The CDR3 sequence is 17 residues long. Looked up from germline, CDR1 is LNHNV and CDR2 is YYDKDF (reference sequence). The V and J ends lost 5 bases and 4 bases, in that order; junction bases with no gene match: 13. This CDR3 reads CATSGQTGRKGTGELFF. DNA for the CDR3: TGTGCCACCAGCGGACAGACAGGGAGAAAGGGCACCGGGGAGCTGTTTTTT.

J is TRBJ1-5 and V is TRBV7-2, with no clear D. Between the trimmed V and J ends, which lost 3 bases and 7 bases, there was a span of 10 bases. This CDR3 has 13 residues. In germline, CDR1 is SGHTA, CDR2 FQGNSA. This CDR3 reads CASSFRSDQPQHF. The CDR3 nucleotides are TGTGCCAGCAGCTTTCGGAGCGACCAGCCCCAGCATTTT.

The chain recombines TRBV11-2 with TRBJ1-2, with 10 bases that match TRBD1. Per germline, CDR1 SGHAT and CDR2 FQNNGV. The CDR3 consists of 16 residues. V lost 6 bases to trimming and J lost 4 bases; unmatched junction nucleotides: 11. CDR3 sequence reads: CASSYNTRDRGYGYTF. The CDR3, as DNA: TGTGCCAGCAGTTACAACACGAGGGACAGGGGCTATGGCTACACCTTC.

The CDR3 nucleotides read TGTGCCAGTAGTACCCGAACTCCCGGGACAGGGGTTGGCTACACCTTC. As protein: CASSTRTPGTGVGYTF. The chain has TRBV19 and TRBJ1-2, with 10 bases identical to TRBD1. Unmatched junction bases numbered 12, after V lost 4 bases and J lost 7 bases. CDR1 LNHDA and CDR2 SQIVND come from the germline V gene (reference sequence). The CDR3 length is 16 residues.

The V gene is TRBV28, the J gene TRBJ1-4; 7 bases are shared with TRBD1. The V gene end was trimmed by 6 bases and the J gene end by 10 bases; junction bases not matched to a gene: 5. The CDR3 is 12 amino acids. Per the germline V gene, CDR1 is MDHEN and CDR2 is SYDVKM. For the CDR3, the DNA is TGTGCCAGCAGGAGGGCAGGGGGAAAACTGTTTTTT. It translates to CASRRAGGKLFF.

The chain is built from TRBV18 and TRBJ2-3, with D tentatively TRBD2 (6 bases). The V end was cut by 3 bases, the J end by 0 bases, with 13 bases between. Germline V gene sequence: CDR1 KGHSH, CDR2 LQKENI. The CDR3 sequence is 16 residues long. CDR3 residues: CASSPGLATSTDTQYF. As DNA, the CDR3 is TGTGCCAGCTCACCGGGACTGGCGACTAGCACAGATACGCAGTATTTT.

The chain combines TRBV7-2 with TRBJ2-7, with D possibly TRBD2 on 6 matching bases. CDR1 is SGHTA, CDR2 FQGNSA, per germline. V was cut by 8 bases and J by 2 bases, with 10 bases left in between. The CDR3 totals 12 residues. CDR3 in DNA: TGTGCCAGCCGGGAGTCGGCCTACGAGCAGTACTTC. As protein: CASRESAYEQYF.

V is TRBV12-5 and J is TRBJ2-2, with D perhaps matching TRBD1 (5 bases). This CDR3 has 13 amino acids. The germline CDR1 and CDR2 sequences are LGHNT and FRNRAP. Trimming removed 7 bases from V and 3 bases from J, with 9 bases in between. The CDR3 bases are TGTGCTAGTGATGACAGTTACACCGGGGAGCTGTTTTTT. It translates to CASDDSYTGELFF. Together with reference TRBV12-5 and TRBJ2-2, the CDR3 gives the full variable domain: DARVTQTPRHKVTEMGQEVTMRCQPILGHNTVFWYRQTMMQGLELLAYFRNRAPLDDSGMPKDRFSAEMPDATLATLKIQPSEPRDSAVYFCASDDSYTGELFFGEGSRLTVL.

This rearrangement joins TRBV28 to TRBJ1-3, with TRBD1 identical over 7 bases. Germline V lookup: CDR1 MDHEN, CDR2 SYDVKM. This CDR3 has 15 residues. The V gene end was trimmed by 5 bases and the J gene end by 2 bases; junction bases not matched to a gene: 6. CDR3 residues: CASSLRQGTGNTIYF. The CDR3 DNA reads as TGTGCCAGCAGTCTGAGACAGGGAACTGGAAACACCATATATTTT.

V and J are TRBV29-1 and TRBJ1-4, with 7 bases identical to TRBD1. V dropped 6 bases and J dropped 15; count of bases not matched to a gene: 16. Germline V CDR1 and CDR2: SQVTM, ANQGSEA. CDR3 length: 13 residues. The CDR3 loop is CSVAMTGNAVMFF. The CDR3 nucleotides read TGCAGCGTGGCGATGACAGGGAACGCCGTAATGTTTTTT.

The rearrangement joins TRBV10-3 to TRBJ2-7, with 9 bases lining up with TRBD2. With 6 bases clipped from V and 0 bases from J, the junction kept 6 bases outside the gene matches. The CDR3 is made up of 15 amino acids. Germline CDR1 ENHRY, CDR2 SYGVKD. CDR3 loop: CAIRDAGGVSYEQYF. Written as DNA, the CDR3 is TGTGCCATCAGGGACGCGGGGGGGGTCTCCTACGAGCAGTACTTC.

This chain links TRBV7-9 with TRBJ2-5; TRBD1 is a possible D gene (6 bases). The germline V gene encodes CDR1 SEHNR and CDR2 FQNEAQ (reference sequence). This CDR3 is 15 amino acids long. The V gene lost 3 bases and the J gene lost 3 bases, with 14 bases spanning the gap. The CDR3 region has the DNA TGTGCCAGCAGCTTTCAGGGGAGAGGCGAAGAGACCCAGTACTTC. This sequence encodes CASSFQGRGEETQYF.

This chain joins TRBV29-1 and TRBJ2-6; D remains unclear. Per the germline V gene, CDR1 is SQVTM and CDR2 is ANQGSEA. Deletions cut 2 bases from V and 0 bases from J, with 8 bases between. CDR3 length: 15 residues. The CDR3 DNA reads TGCAGCGTTGAATCGGGTATCTCTGGGGCCAACGTCCTGACTTTC. Protein sequence: CSVESGISGANVLTF.

J is TRBJ2-2 and V is TRBV6-5; D uncertain. Germline CDR1 is MNHEY and CDR2 is SVGAGI. Trimming removed 7 bases at V and 2 bases at J, with 11 bases between. This CDR3 is 14 amino acids long. The CDR3 nucleotides are TGTGCCAGCAACGCAGAACACAACACCGGGGAGCTGTTTTTT. Translated, it gives CASNAEHNTGELFF.

This chain joins TRBV6-5 and TRBJ1-4; a weak D match, TRBD1 (5 bases). The CDR3 runs 15 residues. Germline assignment: CDR1 MNHEY and CDR2 SVGAGI. V gave up 0 bases and J gave up 10 bases, with 15 bases separating them. The CDR3 sequence is CASSYSTGGGIKLFF. The CDR3, as DNA: TGTGCCAGCAGTTACTCGACCGGGGGAGGGATAAAACTGTTTTTT.

The rearrangement uses TRBV6-5 and TRBJ1-5; weak D call: TRBD1 (5 bases). CDR1 and CDR2 (germline): MNHEY, SVGAGI. The CDR3 extends over 14 amino acids. Deletions cut 6 bases from V and 3 bases from J, with 12 bases between. This chain's CDR3 is CASRQTALNQPQHF. The CDR3 DNA sequence: TGTGCCAGCAGACAGACAGCCCTCAATCAGCCCCAGCATTTT.

The J gene is TRBJ1-1, the V gene TRBV4-1; D not resolved. CDR1 is MGHRA and CDR2 is YSYEKL in the germline V gene. The CDR3 is made up of 15 amino acids. V was trimmed by 2 bases and J by 0 bases, leaving 10 bases between them. DNA of the CDR3: TGCGCCAGCAGCCAAACACAGCAGATGAACACTGAAGCTTTCTTT. Protein product: CASSQTQQMNTEAFF.

The chain links TRBV29-1 to TRBJ2-1, with 8 bases matching TRBD1. CDR3 length: 14 residues. V was pared by 5 bases and J by 0 bases, with 3 bases of the junction left unmatched. Germline V gene data show CDR1 as SQVTM and CDR2 as ANQGSEA. In DNA, the CDR3 is TGCAGCGTTCGACAGGGGACCTCCTACAATGAGCAGTTCTTC. Protein sequence: CSVRQGTSYNEQFF.

This sequence joins TRBV7-9 and TRBJ1-1, with 7 bases matching TRBD1. CDR1 is SEHNR and CDR2 is FQNEAQ in the germline V gene (reference sequence). This CDR3 has 14 residues. The J segment lost 1 base and the V segment lost 5 bases, leaving 4 bases of the junction unmatched. The CDR3 region is CASSPNRGNTEAFF. For the CDR3, the DNA is TGTGCCAGCAGCCCCAACAGGGGGAACACTGAAGCTTTCTTT.